This T cell receptor beta chain comes out of a study of cytomegalovirus exposure and HLA in healthy donors. Whole-study findings and limits: It was reported in a later analysis that an Asian-associated ancestry cluster showed fewer N-insertions than the approximately 670-donor mean. A list of roughly 160 TCR beta chains associated with cytomegalovirus was given.

PCR employed 60 Vbeta and 13 Jbeta primers. Libraries were prepared by immunoSEQ multiplex PCR; TCRdb keeps only in-frame clonotypes and omits some of them. Of about 50,000 clones listed, roughly 80% are singletons. For this clone: The antigen is undetermined.

From germline, CDR1 is GTSNPN and CDR2 SVGIG (reference sequence). Trimming stripped 4 bases from V and 8 bases from J, with 17 bases between. The CDR3 is made up of 13 amino acids. Sequenced input: PBMCs. V usage is TRBV30 and J usage is TRBJ1-2, with TRBD1 as a possible D gene (5 bases). This sequence was found in a woman aged 35 to 49 in good health and CMV-seropositive. The CDR3 region is CAWKRPGDVGYTF. The CDR3 nucleotides read TGTGCCTGGAAACGCCCGGGGGACGTGGGCTACACCTTC.